The TCR beta chain under discussion was sequenced for a study of T cells and Merkel cell carcinoma outcomes. A remark on this clone: Antigen: not known.

Study-level results: Repertoire plus T-cell density reportedly predicted Merkel cell carcinoma outcomes.

Generated by immunoSEQ multiplex PCR, the TCRdb table keeps only in-frame clones and is missing some. The sample holds a few hundred clones, about 89% seen once. CDR1 is SEHNR, CDR2 FQNEAQ, per germline (reference sequence). The ends were cut back, 5 bases at V and 4 bases at J, with 9 bases in the middle. The CDR3 length is 13 residues. J is TRBJ1-5 and V is TRBV7-9, with D perhaps TRBD1 (5 bases). This TCR was sampled from a human donor with Merkel cell carcinoma. Sequencing was performed on tumor tissue from Merkel cell carcinoma. This CDR3 is CASSPGGNQPQHF. For the CDR3, the DNA is TGTGCCAGCAGCCCCGGGGGGAATCAGCCCCAGCATTTT.